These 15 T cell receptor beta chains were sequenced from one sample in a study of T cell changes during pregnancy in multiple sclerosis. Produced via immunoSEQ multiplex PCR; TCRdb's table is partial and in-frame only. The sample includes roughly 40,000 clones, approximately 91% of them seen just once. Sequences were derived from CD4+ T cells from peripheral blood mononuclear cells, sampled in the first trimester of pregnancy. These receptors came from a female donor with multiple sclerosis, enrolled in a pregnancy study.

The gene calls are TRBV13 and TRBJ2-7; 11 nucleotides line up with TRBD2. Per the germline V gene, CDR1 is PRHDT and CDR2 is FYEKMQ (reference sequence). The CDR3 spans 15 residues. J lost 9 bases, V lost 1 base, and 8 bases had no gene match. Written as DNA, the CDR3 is TGTGCCAGCAGCTTAGTTACTAGCGGGAGCGCCGCGCAGTACTTC. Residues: CASSLVTSGSAAQYF.

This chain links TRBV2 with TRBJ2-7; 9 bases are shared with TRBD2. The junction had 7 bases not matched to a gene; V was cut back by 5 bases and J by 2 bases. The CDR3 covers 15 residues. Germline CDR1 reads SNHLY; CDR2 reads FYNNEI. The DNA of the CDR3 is TGTGCCAGCAGTAATAGCGGGAGTACTGCCTACGAGCAGTACTTC. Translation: CASSNSGSTAYEQYF.

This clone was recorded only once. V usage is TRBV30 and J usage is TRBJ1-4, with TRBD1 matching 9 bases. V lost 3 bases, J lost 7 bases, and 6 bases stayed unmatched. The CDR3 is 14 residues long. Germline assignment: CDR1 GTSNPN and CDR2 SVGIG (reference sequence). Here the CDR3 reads CAWRGVTGGEKLFF. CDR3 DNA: TGTGCCTGGAGGGGAGTGACAGGGGGTGAAAAACTGTTTTTT.

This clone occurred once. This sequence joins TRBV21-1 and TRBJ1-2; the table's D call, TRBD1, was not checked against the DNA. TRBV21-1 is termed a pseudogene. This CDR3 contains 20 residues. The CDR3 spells CASSKRPGQGWGVWNYGYTF. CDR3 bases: TGTGCCAGCAGCAAAAGGCCGGGACAGGGCTGGGGGGTATGGAACTATGGCTACACCTTC.

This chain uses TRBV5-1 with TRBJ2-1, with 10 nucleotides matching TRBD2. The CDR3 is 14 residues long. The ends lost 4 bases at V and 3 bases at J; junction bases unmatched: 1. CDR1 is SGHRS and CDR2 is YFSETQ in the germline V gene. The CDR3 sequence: CASSRTSGYNEQFF. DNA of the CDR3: TGCGCCAGCAGCCGGACTAGCGGCTACAATGAGCAGTTCTTC.

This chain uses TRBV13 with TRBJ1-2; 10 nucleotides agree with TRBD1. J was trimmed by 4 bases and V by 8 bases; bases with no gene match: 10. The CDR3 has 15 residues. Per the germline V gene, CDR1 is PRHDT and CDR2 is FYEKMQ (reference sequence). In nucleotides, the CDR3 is TGTGCCAGCTCCCGGACAGGGGGAAGACTCTATGGCTACACCTTC. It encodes CASSRTGGRLYGYTF.

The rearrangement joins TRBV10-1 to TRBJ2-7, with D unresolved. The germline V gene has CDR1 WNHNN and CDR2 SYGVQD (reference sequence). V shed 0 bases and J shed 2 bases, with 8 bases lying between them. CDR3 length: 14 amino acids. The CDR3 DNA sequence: TGCGCCAGCAGTGAGTCGACGGGTGCCTACGAGCAGTACTTC. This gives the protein CASSESTGAYEQYF.

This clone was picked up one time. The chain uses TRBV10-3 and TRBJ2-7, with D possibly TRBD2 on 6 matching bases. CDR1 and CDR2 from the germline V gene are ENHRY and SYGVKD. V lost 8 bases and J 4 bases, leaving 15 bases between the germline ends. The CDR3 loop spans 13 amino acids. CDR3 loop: CAIREPVLYEQYF. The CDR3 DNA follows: TGTGCCATCCGGGAGCCGGTCTTATACGAGCAGTACTTC.

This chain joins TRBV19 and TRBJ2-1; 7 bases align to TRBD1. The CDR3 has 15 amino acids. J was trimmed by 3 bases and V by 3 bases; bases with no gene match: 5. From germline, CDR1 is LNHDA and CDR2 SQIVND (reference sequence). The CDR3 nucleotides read TGTGCCAGTAGTATCGAGGGGGCGCGCTACAATGAGCAGTTCTTC. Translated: CASSIEGARYNEQFF. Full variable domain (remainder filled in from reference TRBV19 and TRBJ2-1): DGGITQSPKYLFRKEGQNVTLSCEQNLNHDAMYWYRQDPGQGLRLIYYSQIVNDFQKGDIAEGYSVSREKKESFPLTVTSAQKNPTAFYLCASSIEGARYNEQFFGPGTRLTVL.

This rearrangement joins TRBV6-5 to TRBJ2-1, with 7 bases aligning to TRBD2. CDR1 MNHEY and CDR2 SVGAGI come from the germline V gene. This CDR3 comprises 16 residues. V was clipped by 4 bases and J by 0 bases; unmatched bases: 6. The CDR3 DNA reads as TGTGCCAGCAGTTCCGGGAGGCTGGGCTCCTACAATGAGCAGTTCTTC. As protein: CASSSGRLGSYNEQFF.

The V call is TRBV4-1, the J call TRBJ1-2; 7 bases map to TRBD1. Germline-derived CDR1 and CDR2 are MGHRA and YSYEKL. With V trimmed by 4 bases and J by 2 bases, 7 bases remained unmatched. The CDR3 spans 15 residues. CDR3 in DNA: TGCGCCAGCAGCCCGCAGACAGGGACGAACTATGGCTACACCTTC. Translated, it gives CASSPQTGTNYGYTF.

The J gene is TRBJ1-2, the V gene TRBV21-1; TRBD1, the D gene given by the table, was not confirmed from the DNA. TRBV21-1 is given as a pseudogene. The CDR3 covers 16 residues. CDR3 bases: TGTGCCAGCAGGCAGGGACAGGGAGAGATTCGACGGGGCTACACCTTC. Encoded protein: CASRQGQGEIRRGYTF.

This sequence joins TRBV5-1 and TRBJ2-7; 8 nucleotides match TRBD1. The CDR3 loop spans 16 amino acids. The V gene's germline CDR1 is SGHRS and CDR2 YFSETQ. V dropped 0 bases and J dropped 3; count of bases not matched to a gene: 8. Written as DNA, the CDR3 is TGCGCCAGCAGCTTGGTGGCAGGGGGCGCGGGCTACGAGCAGTACTTC. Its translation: CASSLVAGGAGYEQYF.

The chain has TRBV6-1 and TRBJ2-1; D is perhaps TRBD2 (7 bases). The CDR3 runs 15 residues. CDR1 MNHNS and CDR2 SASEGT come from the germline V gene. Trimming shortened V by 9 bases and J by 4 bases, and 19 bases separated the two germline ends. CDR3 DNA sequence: TGTGCCAGGGGAGAGGGGGGCGGGAGATACAATGAGCAGTTCTTC. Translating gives CARGEGGGRYNEQFF.

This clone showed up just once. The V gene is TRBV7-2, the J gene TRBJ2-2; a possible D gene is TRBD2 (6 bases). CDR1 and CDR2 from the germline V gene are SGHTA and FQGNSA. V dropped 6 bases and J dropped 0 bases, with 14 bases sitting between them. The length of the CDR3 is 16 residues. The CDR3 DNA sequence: TGTGCCAGCAGATTCCCGGGACTCGCGAACACCGGGGAGCTGTTTTTT. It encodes CASRFPGLANTGELFF.